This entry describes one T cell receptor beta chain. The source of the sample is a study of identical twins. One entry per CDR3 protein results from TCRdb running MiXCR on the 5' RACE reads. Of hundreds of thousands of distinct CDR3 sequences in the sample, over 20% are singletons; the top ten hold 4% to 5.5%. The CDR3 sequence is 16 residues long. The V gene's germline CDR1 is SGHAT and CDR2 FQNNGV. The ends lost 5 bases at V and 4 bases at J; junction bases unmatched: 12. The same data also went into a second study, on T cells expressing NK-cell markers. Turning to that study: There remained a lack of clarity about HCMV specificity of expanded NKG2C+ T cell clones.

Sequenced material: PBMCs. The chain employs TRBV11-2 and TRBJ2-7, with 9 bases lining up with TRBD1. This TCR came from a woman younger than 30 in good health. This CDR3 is CASSTLQGAKKYEQYF. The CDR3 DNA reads TGTGCCAGCAGCACATTACAGGGGGCGAAAAAGTACGAGCAGTACTTC.